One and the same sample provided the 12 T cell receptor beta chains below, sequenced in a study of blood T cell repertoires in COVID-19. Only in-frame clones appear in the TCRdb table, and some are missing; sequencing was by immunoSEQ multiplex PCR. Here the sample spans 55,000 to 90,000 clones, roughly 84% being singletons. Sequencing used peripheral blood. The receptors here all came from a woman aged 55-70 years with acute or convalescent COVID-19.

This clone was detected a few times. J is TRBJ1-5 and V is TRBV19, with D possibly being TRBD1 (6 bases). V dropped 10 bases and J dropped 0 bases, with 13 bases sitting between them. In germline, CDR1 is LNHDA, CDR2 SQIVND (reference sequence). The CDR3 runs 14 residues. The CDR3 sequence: CATSYRDSNQPQHF. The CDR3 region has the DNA TGTGCCACCTCTTACAGGGATAGCAATCAGCCCCAGCATTTT.

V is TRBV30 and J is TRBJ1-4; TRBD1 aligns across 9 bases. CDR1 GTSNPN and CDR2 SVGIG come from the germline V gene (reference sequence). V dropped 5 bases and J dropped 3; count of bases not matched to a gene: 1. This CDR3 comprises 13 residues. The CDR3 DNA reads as TGTGCCTGGGGACAGGGGCCTAATGAAAAACTGTTTTTT. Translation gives CAWGQGPNEKLFF. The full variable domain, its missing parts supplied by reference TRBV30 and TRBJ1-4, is SQTIHQWPATLVQPVGSPLSLECTVEGTSNPNLYWYRQAAGRGLQLLFYSVGIGQISSEVPQNLSASRPQDRQFILSSKKLLLSDSGFYLCAWGQGPNEKLFFGSGTQLSVL.

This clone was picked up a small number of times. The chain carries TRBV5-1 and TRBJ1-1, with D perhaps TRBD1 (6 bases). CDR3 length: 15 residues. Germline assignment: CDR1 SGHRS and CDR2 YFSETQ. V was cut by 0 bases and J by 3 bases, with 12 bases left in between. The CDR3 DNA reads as TGCGCCAGCAGCTTGGGGGGGCAGAGGGACACTGAAGCTTTCTTT. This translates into CASSLGGQRDTEAFF.

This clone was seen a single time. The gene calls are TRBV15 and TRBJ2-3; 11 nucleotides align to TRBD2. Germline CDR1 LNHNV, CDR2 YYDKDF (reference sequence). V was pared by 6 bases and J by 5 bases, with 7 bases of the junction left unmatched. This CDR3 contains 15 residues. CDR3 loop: CATSLRLAGGDTQYF. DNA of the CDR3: TGTGCCACCAGTCTTCGGCTAGCGGGGGGAGATACGCAGTATTTT.

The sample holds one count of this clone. This chain's CDR3 is CASRRDVVGGEQYF. CDR3 DNA: TGTGCCAGCAGGCGGGACGTAGTCGGGGGTGAGCAGTACTTC. The chain uses TRBV2 and TRBJ2-7; weak D call: TRBD2 (6 bases). V was clipped by 6 bases and J by 7 bases, with 19 bases between them. The CDR3 is 14 residues long. Germline V gives CDR1 SNHLY, CDR2 FYNNEI.

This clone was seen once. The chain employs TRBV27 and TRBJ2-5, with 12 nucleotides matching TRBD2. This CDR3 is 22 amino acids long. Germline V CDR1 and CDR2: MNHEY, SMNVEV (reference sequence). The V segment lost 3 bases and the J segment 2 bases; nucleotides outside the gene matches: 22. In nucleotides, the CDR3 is TGTGCCAGCAGTTTCGTACTAGCGGGGGGATTCCTAAGCCCCGGACGACAAGAGACCCAGTACTTC. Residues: CASSFVLAGGFLSPGRQETQYF.

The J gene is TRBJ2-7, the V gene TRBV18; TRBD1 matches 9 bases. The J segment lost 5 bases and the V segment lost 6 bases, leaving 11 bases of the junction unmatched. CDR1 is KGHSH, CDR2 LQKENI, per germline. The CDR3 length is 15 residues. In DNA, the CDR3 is TGTGCCAGCTCCCCTGGACAGGGGACGGGCGACGAGCAGTACTTC. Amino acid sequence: CASSPGQGTGDEQYF.

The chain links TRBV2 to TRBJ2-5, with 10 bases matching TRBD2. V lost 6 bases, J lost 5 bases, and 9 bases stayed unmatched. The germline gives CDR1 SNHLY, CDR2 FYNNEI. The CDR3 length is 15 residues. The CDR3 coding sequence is TGTGCCAGCAGGGCGAGCGGGGGGGCCAGGGAGACCCAGTACTTC. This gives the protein CASRASGGARETQYF.

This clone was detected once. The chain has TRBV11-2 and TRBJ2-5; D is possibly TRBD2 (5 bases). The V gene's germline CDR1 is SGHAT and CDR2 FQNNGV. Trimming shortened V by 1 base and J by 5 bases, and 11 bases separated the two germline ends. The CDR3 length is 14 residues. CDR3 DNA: TGTGCCAGCAGCTTAGCCCTCCGCGGGGAGACCCAGTACTTC. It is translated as CASSLALRGETQYF.

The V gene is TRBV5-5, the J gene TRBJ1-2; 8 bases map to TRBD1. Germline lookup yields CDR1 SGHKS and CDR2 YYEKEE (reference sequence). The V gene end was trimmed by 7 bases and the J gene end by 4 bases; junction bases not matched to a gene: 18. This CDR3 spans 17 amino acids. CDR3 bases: TGTGCCAGCGACCTAGGGGGGACAGGCCACCGGGGCTATGGCTACACCTTC. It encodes CASDLGGTGHRGYGYTF. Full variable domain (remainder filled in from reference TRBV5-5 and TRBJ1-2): DAGVTQSPTHLIKTRGQQVTLRCSPISGHKSVSWYQQVLGQGPQFIFQYYEKEERGRGNFPDRFSARQFPNYSSELNVNALLLGDSALYLCASDLGGTGHRGYGYTFGSGTRLTVV.

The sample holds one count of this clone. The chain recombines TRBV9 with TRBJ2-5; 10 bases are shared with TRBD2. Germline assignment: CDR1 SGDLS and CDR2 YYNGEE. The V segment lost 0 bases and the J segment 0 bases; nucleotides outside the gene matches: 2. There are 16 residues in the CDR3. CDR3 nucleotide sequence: TGTGCCAGCAGCGTAGCTACTAGCGGGGACCAAGAGACCCAGTACTTC. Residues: CASSVATSGDQETQYF. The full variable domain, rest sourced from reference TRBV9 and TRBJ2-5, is DSGVTQTPKHLITATGQRVTLRCSPRSGDLSVYWYQQSLDQGLQFLIQYYNGEERAKGNILERFSAQQFPDLHSELNLSSLELGDSALYFCASSVATSGDQETQYFGPGTRLLVL.

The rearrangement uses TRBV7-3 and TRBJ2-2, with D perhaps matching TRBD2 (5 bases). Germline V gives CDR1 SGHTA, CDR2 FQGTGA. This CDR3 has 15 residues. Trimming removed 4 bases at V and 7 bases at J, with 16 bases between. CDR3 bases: TGTGCCAGCAGCTCGACCACGAGGGCAGGCGGGGAGCTGTTTTTT. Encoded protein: CASSSTTRAGGELFF.